Below, 20 T cell receptor beta chains from the same sample are listed, as sequenced in a study of blood T cell repertoires in COVID-19. The repertoire was sequenced with immunoSEQ multiplex PCR; TCRdb's copy has only in-frame clones and lacks some. The sample includes around 15,000 clones, roughly 85% of them seen just once. Sequences were obtained from peripheral blood. The receptors were gathered from a man aged 65 to 85 in a cohort sampled during active COVID-19.

The CDR3 DNA reads TGTGCCAGCAGTGAGGTCTTACTGGGTTATCCAGGGTACTTC. Translating gives CASSEVLLGYPGYF. The V and J genes are TRBV2 and TRBJ2-4; D not certain. V was cut by 3 bases and J by 15 bases, with 21 bases left in between. CDR1 and CDR2 (germline): SNHLY, FYNNEI. The CDR3 length is 14 residues.

The CDR3 DNA reads as TGTGCCAGCAGCTTGGCGCGCAGGGGGATGAAACAAGAGACCCAGTACTTC. It encodes CASSLARRGMKQETQYF. This chain uses TRBV7-8 with TRBJ2-5; 7 bases fit TRBD1. This CDR3 contains 17 residues. J lost 2 bases, V lost 3 bases, and 12 bases had no gene match. Germline V gene sequence: CDR1 SGHVS, CDR2 FQNEAQ.

The genes are TRBV18 and TRBJ2-1, with D possibly TRBD2 on 6 matching bases. Germline loops: CDR1 KGHSH, CDR2 LQKENI. V lost 3 bases and J lost 1, with 16 bases in between. CDR3 length equals 17 residues. This CDR3 is CASSPGGGVRSYNEQFF. The CDR3 DNA is TGTGCCAGCTCACCTGGCGGAGGGGTAAGATCCTACAATGAGCAGTTCTTC.

The chain employs TRBV4-2 and TRBJ1-4; weak D call: TRBD1 (6 bases). Trimming cost V 1 base and J 4 bases, with 13 bases left between them. The length of the CDR3 is 16 residues. Germline CDR1 is LGHNA and CDR2 is YNFKEQ. The CDR3 sequence: CASSQVGFRGNEKLFF. CDR3 DNA sequence: TGTGCCAGCAGCCAAGTGGGATTCAGGGGTAATGAAAAACTGTTTTTT.

V usage is TRBV7-2 and J usage is TRBJ2-7; 10 bases match TRBD2. There are 15 residues in the CDR3. Germline assignment: CDR1 SGHTA and CDR2 FQGNSA. Trimming at V came to 0 bases and at J to 4 bases, leaving 3 bases not matched to a gene. This CDR3 reads CASSLAGLADYEQYF. The CDR3 bases are TGTGCCAGCAGCTTAGCCGGACTAGCGGATTACGAGCAGTACTTC.

J is TRBJ2-2 and V is TRBV2, with 8 bases aligning to TRBD1. Germline assignment: CDR1 SNHLY and CDR2 FYNNEI. Unmatched junction bases numbered 7, after V lost 6 bases and J lost 4 bases. The CDR3 totals 15 residues. The CDR3: CASREGTGLTGELFF. As DNA, the CDR3 is TGTGCCAGCAGAGAGGGGACAGGCCTCACCGGGGAGCTGTTTTTT.

This rearrangement joins TRBV5-1 to TRBJ2-7; 12 nucleotides line up with TRBD2. The germline V gene encodes CDR1 SGHRS and CDR2 YFSETQ. The CDR3 totals 19 residues. After removal of 4 bases from V and 0 bases from J, the junction contained 14 bases not matched to a gene. The CDR3 sequence is CASSQLIRTSGIPSYEQYF. The CDR3 DNA reads TGCGCCAGCAGCCAGCTTATCCGGACTAGCGGGATTCCCTCCTACGAGCAGTACTTC. Combining the CDR3 with reference TRBV5-1 and TRBJ2-7 gives the whole variable domain KAGVTQTPRYLIKTRGQQVTLSCSPISGHRSVSWYQQTPGQGLQFLFEYFSETQRNKGNFPGRFSGRQFSNSRSEMNVSTLELGDSALYLCASSQLIRTSGIPSYEQYFGPGTRLTVT.

This rearrangement joins TRBV24-1 to TRBJ2-6; D may be TRBD1 (6 bases). This CDR3 contains 17 residues. Germline V gene sequence: CDR1 KGHDR, CDR2 SFDVKD. Trimming took off 4 bases at V and 2 bases at J, with 14 bases between the two ends. CDR3 DNA sequence: TGTGCCACCAGTGACAGGGGCCGAGTCCCTGGGGCCAACGTCCTGACTTTC. Its translation is CATSDRGRVPGANVLTF.

The genes are TRBV5-1 and TRBJ1-3; D possibly corresponds to TRBD1 (6 bases). The CDR3 consists of 15 residues. Germline CDR1 and CDR2: SGHRS and YFSETQ. Trimming cost V 1 base and J 1 base, with 9 bases left between them. This CDR3 reads CASSLQGTSGNTIYF. Here the CDR3 DNA reads TGCGCCAGCAGCTTGCAGGGGACGTCTGGAAACACCATATATTTT. The full variable domain, completed using reference TRBV5-1 and TRBJ1-3, is KAGVTQTPRYLIKTRGQQVTLSCSPISGHRSVSWYQQTPGQGLQFLFEYFSETQRNKGNFPGRFSGRQFSNSRSEMNVSTLELGDSALYLCASSLQGTSGNTIYFGEGSWLTVV.

The chain has TRBV2 and TRBJ1-1; possibly TRBD1 for D (6 bases). The CDR3 length is 14 residues. V was shortened by 4 bases and J by 5 bases, with 14 bases between the two germline ends. In germline, CDR1 is SNHLY, CDR2 FYNNEI. The DNA of the CDR3 is TGTGCCAGCAGTGTTCAGGGGCGTGTGACTGAAGCTTTCTTT. Translated: CASSVQGRVTEAFF. Looking up the rest from reference TRBV2 and TRBJ1-1 gives the full variable domain: EPEVTQTPSHQVTQMGQEVILRCVPISNHLYFYWYRQILGQKVEFLVSFYNNEISEKSEIFDDQFSVERPDGSNFTLKIRSTKLEDSAMYFCASSVQGRVTEAFFGQGTRLTVV.

CDR3: CASSRGRGENQPQHF. DNA of the CDR3: TGTGCCAGCAGCCGAGGCAGGGGGGAGAATCAGCCCCAGCATTTT. The rearrangement joins TRBV3-1 (or the pseudogene TRBV3-2) to TRBJ1-5; 7 bases line up with TRBD1. Germline CDR1 reads LGHDT; CDR2 reads YNNKEL (reference sequence). V was pared by 4 bases and J by 4 bases, with 7 bases of the junction left unmatched. CDR3 length: 15 amino acids.

The V gene is TRBV3-1 (or the pseudogene TRBV3-2), the J gene TRBJ2-1; 7 bases match TRBD2. This CDR3 is built from 16 residues. Losses at the gene ends were 2 bases for V and 0 bases for J; bases not matched to a gene: 4. In germline, CDR1 is LGHDT, CDR2 YNNKEL (reference sequence). The CDR3 nucleotides read TGTGCCAGCAGCCAACAAGCGGGAAGCTCCTACAATGAGCAGTTCTTC. Encoded protein: CASSQQAGSSYNEQFF.

The chain is built from TRBV19 and TRBJ2-2, with 15 bases matching TRBD2. The V gene's germline CDR1 is LNHDA and CDR2 SQIVND (reference sequence). This CDR3 has 17 amino acids. Trimming removed 4 bases from V and 1 base from J; junction bases left unmatched: 1. The CDR3 protein is CASSRGLAGGNTGELFF. In DNA, the CDR3 is TGTGCCAGTAGTAGGGGACTAGCGGGAGGGAACACCGGGGAGCTGTTTTTT.

This clone showed up just once. This rearrangement joins TRBV3-1 (or the pseudogene TRBV3-2) to TRBJ2-5; D perhaps matches TRBD1 (6 bases). Per the germline V gene, CDR1 is LGHDT and CDR2 is YNNKEL (reference sequence). This CDR3 is 17 amino acids long. V was cut by 7 bases and J by 5 bases, with 26 bases left in between. The CDR3 sequence: CASMLDRDRGSRETQYF. The CDR3 DNA is TGTGCCAGCATGCTAGACCGTGATAGGGGGTCGAGGGAGACCCAGTACTTC.

V and J are TRBV27 and TRBJ2-1; D call uncertain. Germline loops: CDR1 MNHEY, CDR2 SMNVEV (reference sequence). The CDR3 sequence is 14 residues long. V dropped 3 bases and J dropped 0 bases, with 6 bases sitting between them. CDR3 sequence: CASSLADSYNEQFF. The DNA for the CDR3 is TGTGCCAGCAGTTTGGCAGACTCCTACAATGAGCAGTTCTTC.

This chain links TRBV5-4 with TRBJ1-1; D uncertain. The germline gives CDR1 SGHNT, CDR2 YYREEE (reference sequence). The CDR3 contains 14 residues. The V end lost 0 bases, the J end lost 0 bases, and 6 bases lay between the germline ends. The CDR3 DNA is TGTGCCAGCAGCTTGGCCGCAGTGAACACTGAAGCTTTCTTT. It codes for CASSLAAVNTEAFF. The whole variable domain, filled in from reference TRBV5-4 and TRBJ1-1, reads ETGVTQSPTHLIKTRGQQVTLRCSSQSGHNTVSWYQQALGQGPQFIFQYYREEENGRGNFPPRFSGLQFPNYSSELNVNALELDDSALYLCASSLAAVNTEAFFGQGTRLTVV.

This chain joins TRBV19 and TRBJ2-5; a possible D gene is TRBD2 (5 bases). The CDR3 loop spans 14 amino acids. CDR1 is LNHDA, CDR2 SQIVND, per germline (reference sequence). The V end was cut by 6 bases, the J end by 2 bases, with 13 bases between. The chain's CDR3 is CASSFGLFQETQYF. The CDR3 DNA is TGTGCCAGTAGCTTTGGACTGTTTCAAGAGACCCAGTACTTC.

This clone was seen just once. This chain uses TRBV7-3 with TRBJ1-2; TRBD1 aligns across 9 bases. CDR3 length: 16 amino acids. Germline V gene data show CDR1 as SGHTA and CDR2 as FQGTGA. V was clipped by 4 bases and J by 4 bases; unmatched bases: 10. The CDR3 region is CASSSGTGPSRYGYTF. DNA for the CDR3: TGTGCCAGCAGCTCCGGGACAGGGCCCTCTCGCTATGGCTACACCTTC.

This clone is a singleton in its sample. The chain couples TRBV7-9 to TRBJ2-2, with 13 bases lining up with TRBD2. Germline V gives CDR1 SEHNR, CDR2 FQNEAQ (reference sequence). CDR3 size: 17 residues. The V and J ends lost 5 bases and 4 bases, in that order; junction bases with no gene match: 7. The CDR3 spells CASSHRTSGGPTGELFF. For the CDR3, the DNA is TGTGCCAGCAGCCACCGGACTAGCGGGGGACCCACCGGGGAGCTGTTTTTT.

This clone has a handful of counts. This rearrangement joins TRBV5-4 to TRBJ2-7; tentative D call: TRBD2 (5 bases). V dropped 4 bases and J dropped 7 bases, with 9 bases sitting between them. The CDR3 has 11 amino acids. The germline V gene has CDR1 SGHNT and CDR2 YYREEE (reference sequence). Here the CDR3 reads CASSGWEEQYF. CDR3 nucleotide sequence: TGTGCCAGCAGCGGCTGGGAGGAGCAGTACTTC.